One and the same sample provided the 30 T cell receptor beta chains below, sequenced in a study of Ad26.COV2.S vaccination and SARS-CoV-2 variants. This table comes from immunoSEQ multiplex PCR, and its TCRdb copy is limited to in-frame clones, with some not included. Of roughly 410,000 clones detected, 83% appear once; the ten largest clones hold 7.4%. Treatment noted: roughly 18 received Ad26.COV2.S at low or high dose, single or two shots; roughly 5 received placebo; per-sample allocation not given. Samples were taken on day 63 after the first vaccine or placebo injection. The sequencing here drew on peripheral blood, taken in a trial of Ad26.COV2.S vaccine versus placebo. The source is a person between 18 and 60 years old who received the Ad26.COV2.S COVID-19 vaccine or a placebo.

The CDR3 here is CASSSQLAGGPRGIGELFF. Here the CDR3 DNA reads TGTGCCAGCAGCTCCCAGCTAGCGGGAGGCCCCAGGGGTATCGGGGAGCTGTTTTTT. The rearrangement joins TRBV5-4 to TRBJ2-2; TRBD2 aligns across 11 bases. The CDR3 extends over 19 amino acids. V lost 3 bases and J lost 7; bases outside the gene matches: 17. Looked up from germline, CDR1 is SGHNT and CDR2 is YYREEE (reference sequence).

The gene calls are TRBV23-1 and TRBJ2-7, with D possibly being TRBD1 (6 bases). TRBV23-1 is designated an ORF whose function remains uncertain. Deletions cut 11 bases from V and 5 bases from J, with 28 bases between. The length of the CDR3 is 16 residues. The CDR3 here is CAEVRPDSTLLDEQYF. CDR3 DNA sequence: TGCGCCGAAGTTAGACCGGACAGCACCCTTTTAGACGAGCAGTACTTC.

The rearrangement links TRBV24-1 to TRBJ2-1; 16 bases match TRBD2. CDR1 and CDR2 (germline): KGHDR, SFDVKD. This CDR3 has 16 residues. V gave up 4 bases and J gave up 9 bases; unmatched junction bases: 5. The CDR3 loop reads CATSEPGLAGGIEQFF. The CDR3 DNA reads TGTGCCACCAGTGAACCGGGACTAGCGGGAGGGATTGAGCAGTTCTTC.

CDR3 amino acids: CASGQYGYTF. CDR3 nucleotides: TGTGCCAGTGGACAGTATGGCTACACCTTC. The rearrangement joins TRBV2 to TRBJ1-2; the D gene is possibly TRBD1 (6 bases). The CDR3 extends over 10 amino acids. The germline V gene encodes CDR1 SNHLY and CDR2 FYNNEI. Trimming shortened V by 9 bases and J by 5 bases, and 7 bases separated the two germline ends.

V usage is TRBV5-1 and J usage is TRBJ2-1, with unresolved D. Trimming took 0 bases from V and 0 from J, leaving 10 bases between them. CDR1 is SGHRS and CDR2 is YFSETQ in the germline V gene. CDR3 size: 16 residues. The CDR3 coding sequence is TGCGCCAGCAGCTTGGCCCTCGTAAGCTCCTACAATGAGCAGTTCTTC. This sequence encodes CASSLALVSSYNEQFF.

This clone has only one observation. V usage is TRBV5-1 and J usage is TRBJ2-1, with D perhaps matching TRBD2 (6 bases). V was pared by 1 base and J by 10 bases, with 12 bases between. The CDR3 spans 13 residues. Germline CDR1 is SGHRS and CDR2 is YFSETQ. Here the CDR3 reads CASSLRGAGEQFF. In DNA form, the CDR3 reads TGCGCCAGCAGCTTGAGGGGCGCGGGAGAGCAGTTCTTC.

This chain joins TRBV18 and TRBJ2-5; D not certain. The CDR3 loop spans 15 amino acids. Trimming left V 2 bases short and J 4 bases short, with 14 bases between. The germline V gene has CDR1 KGHSH and CDR2 LQKENI. The CDR3 coding sequence is TGTGCCAGCTCACCATCCTCCTCCAGAGTAGAGACCCAGTACTTC. This codes for CASSPSSSRVETQYF.

CDR3 residues: CASSSTNFQNIQYF. CDR3 DNA: TGTGCCAGCAGCTCGACGAACTTTCAAAACATTCAGTACTTC. The rearrangement joins TRBV5-4 to TRBJ2-4; D is undetermined. This CDR3 has 14 residues. V was trimmed by 3 bases and J by 5 bases, leaving 12 bases between them. Germline lookup yields CDR1 SGHNT and CDR2 YYREEE (reference sequence).

The chain combines TRBV18 with TRBJ1-2; D is undetermined. Germline V gives CDR1 KGHSH, CDR2 LQKENI. Between the trimmed V and J ends, which lost 4 bases and 3 bases, there was a span of 9 bases. The CDR3 is 13 residues long. The CDR3 coding sequence is TGTGCCAGCTCACTTGAGGGCCACTATGGCTACACCTTC. Translated: CASSLEGHYGYTF.

The chain uses TRBV9 and TRBJ2-3; 9 bases fit TRBD2. Germline V CDR1 and CDR2: SGDLS, YYNGEE. This CDR3 spans 16 amino acids. V shed 0 bases, J shed 8 bases, and the junction held 10 bases outside the gene matches. The CDR3, as DNA: TGTGCCAGCAGCGTAGGAGGGGGACTAGCCTCCGGTACGCAGTATTTT. Its protein product is CASSVGGGLASGTQYF. The full variable domain, in which reference TRBV9 and TRBJ2-3 provide the parts outside the CDR3, is DSGVTQTPKHLITATGQRVTLRCSPRSGDLSVYWYQQSLDQGLQFLIQYYNGEERAKGNILERFSAQQFPDLHSELNLSSLELGDSALYFCASSVGGGLASGTQYFGPGTRLTVL.

The rearrangement links TRBV5-5 to TRBJ2-1, with 14 nucleotides matching TRBD2. V lost 0 bases to trimming and J lost 14 bases; unmatched junction nucleotides: 4. The CDR3 is 14 residues long. Per the germline V gene, CDR1 is SGHKS and CDR2 is YYEKEE (reference sequence). The CDR3, as DNA: TGTGCCAGCAGCTTGGGGACTAGCGGGAGGTTGGAGTTCTTC. It yields the protein CASSLGTSGRLEFF.

The chain has TRBV19 and TRBJ2-5; unclear D gene. V lost 3 bases and J 3 bases, leaving 11 bases between the germline ends. CDR1 and CDR2 (germline): LNHDA, SQIVND (reference sequence). This CDR3 is built from 14 residues. The DNA for the CDR3 is TGTGCCAGTAGTATGGATCGCGATGAAGAGACCCAGTACTTC. Translation: CASSMDRDEETQYF. The complete variable domain, with remaining parts taken from reference TRBV19 and TRBJ2-5, reads DGGITQSPKYLFRKEGQNVTLSCEQNLNHDAMYWYRQDPGQGLRLIYYSQIVNDFQKGDIAEGYSVSREKKESFPLTVTSAQKNPTAFYLCASSMDRDEETQYFGPGTRLLVL.

The chain has TRBV7-8 and TRBJ1-3; D is perhaps TRBD1 (5 bases). In germline, CDR1 is SGHVS, CDR2 FQNEAQ. V was shortened by 5 bases and J by 6 bases, with 11 bases between the two germline ends. The CDR3 length is 13 residues. CDR3 DNA sequence: TGTGCCAGCAGCCACACGGGGCAAAACACCATATATTTT. Amino acid sequence: CASSHTGQNTIYF.

V and J are TRBV7-2 and TRBJ2-1, with TRBD2 identical over 10 bases. CDR1 SGHTA and CDR2 FQGNSA come from the germline V gene. The CDR3 totals 17 residues. Losses at the gene ends were 5 bases for V and 6 bases for J; bases not matched to a gene: 13. CDR3 DNA: TGTGCCAGCAGCCCTTGGGGAGCGGGGGGGCCTTTCAATGAGCAGTTCTTC. Translation: CASSPWGAGGPFNEQFF.

The chain has TRBV12-3 or TRBV12-4 and TRBJ1-3; D gene ambiguous. There are 13 residues in the CDR3. The germline V and J ends were trimmed by 7 bases and 9 bases, with 16 bases remaining between them. The CDR3 DNA sequence: TGTGCCAGCACCCCTATCGACCGAGGCACCATATATTTT. Residues: CASTPIDRGTIYF.

The CDR3 loop is CASRTSGAIHEQFF. The CDR3 DNA sequence: TGTGCCAGCAGAACTAGCGGGGCAATCCATGAGCAGTTCTTC. The chain joins TRBV27 to TRBJ2-1, with 10 bases that match TRBD2. CDR3 length: 14 amino acids. Germline CDR1 reads MNHEY; CDR2 reads SMNVEV (reference sequence). With 6 bases clipped from V and 8 bases from J, the junction kept 7 bases outside the gene matches.

This chain connects TRBV7-8 to TRBJ1-3, with 7 bases identical to TRBD1. In germline, CDR1 is SGHVS, CDR2 FQNEAQ. The CDR3 length is 15 residues. The V gene end was trimmed by 6 bases and the J gene end by 6 bases; junction bases not matched to a gene: 11. CDR3 sequence (DNA): TGTGCCAGCAGTCATAAACGGACAGGAGAAAACACCATATATTTT. It yields the protein CASSHKRTGENTIYF.

V gene TRBV19 combines with J gene TRBJ2-3; D is perhaps TRBD1 (5 bases). This CDR3 comprises 14 residues. V lost 7 bases, J lost 0 bases, and 11 bases lay in between. Germline CDR1 is LNHDA and CDR2 is SQIVND (reference sequence). DNA for the CDR3: TGTGCCAGTAATAGGACAACTAGCACAGATACGCAGTATTTT. This sequence encodes CASNRTTSTDTQYF.

The gene calls are TRBV2 and TRBJ1-1; D remains unclear. The CDR3 sequence is 10 residues long. Trimming left V 5 bases short and J 6 bases short, with 4 bases between. CDR1 and CDR2 (germline): SNHLY, FYNNEI. DNA of the CDR3: TGTGCCAGCAGTTTGGCTGAAGCTTTCTTT. It yields the protein CASSLAEAFF.

The rearrangement links TRBV5-1 to TRBJ1-1, with D perhaps matching TRBD1 (6 bases). This CDR3 spans 13 amino acids. CDR1 is SGHRS and CDR2 is YFSETQ in the germline V gene. V was shortened by 0 bases and J by 11 bases, with 14 bases between the two germline ends. The DNA for the CDR3 is TGCGCCAGCAGCTTGGAGTTGGGGGCGGGGGCTTTCTTT. It encodes CASSLELGAGAFF. The variable domain in full, completed from reference TRBV5-1 and TRBJ1-1, reads KAGVTQTPRYLIKTRGQQVTLSCSPISGHRSVSWYQQTPGQGLQFLFEYFSETQRNKGNFPGRFSGRQFSNSRSEMNVSTLELGDSALYLCASSLELGAGAFFGQGTRLTVV.

In this sample, this clone turned up a few times. The chain uses TRBV7-9 and TRBJ1-6; no clear D gene. CDR3 length equals 13 residues. Germline CDR1 reads SEHNR; CDR2 reads FQNEAQ (reference sequence). Trimming left V 3 bases short and J 7 bases short, with 7 bases between. This CDR3 is CASSFRMNSPLHF. The CDR3 DNA reads as TGTGCCAGCAGCTTCCGGATGAATTCACCCCTCCACTTT.

The chain recombines TRBV7-3 with TRBJ2-3, with D possibly TRBD2 on 6 matching bases. Per the germline V gene, CDR1 is SGHTA and CDR2 is FQGTGA. Between the trimmed V and J ends, which lost 6 bases and 2 bases, there was a span of 15 bases. The length of the CDR3 is 15 residues. The CDR3 DNA reads as TGTGCCAGCAGTCCCCAGGGACTCCTCACAGATACGCAGTATTTT. It is translated as CASSPQGLLTDTQYF.

This sequence joins TRBV30 and TRBJ1-5; D unclear. The CDR3 runs to 15 residues. From germline, CDR1 is GTSNPN and CDR2 SVGIG (reference sequence). V was pared by 1 base and J by 0 bases, with 10 bases between. Here the CDR3 DNA reads TGTGCCTGGAGTGACGATGTTTATAGCAATCAGCCCCAGCATTTT. This sequence encodes CAWSDDVYSNQPQHF.

This chain connects TRBV7-9 to TRBJ1-1; D gene uncertain. The germline V gene encodes CDR1 SEHNR and CDR2 FQNEAQ (reference sequence). The CDR3 is 13 residues long. Trimming took 1 base from V and 4 from J, leaving 7 bases between them. For the CDR3, the DNA is TGTGCCAGCAGCTTAGAGTTATCCACTGAAGCTTTCTTT. The encoded protein is CASSLELSTEAFF.

V is TRBV6-5 and J is TRBJ2-5; D is unresolved. Trimming removed 8 bases at V and 1 base at J, with 8 bases between. Germline V gives CDR1 MNHEY, CDR2 SVGAGI. The CDR3 loop spans 12 amino acids. CDR3 region: CASVDPQETQYF. The CDR3 DNA is TGTGCCAGCGTTGACCCCCAAGAGACCCAGTACTTC.

V is TRBV7-9 and J is TRBJ1-1; D call uncertain. This CDR3 spans 14 amino acids. V was clipped by 5 bases and J by 4 bases, with 14 bases between them. Germline assignment: CDR1 SEHNR and CDR2 FQNEAQ (reference sequence). CDR3 DNA: TGTGCCAGCAGCAAATCACACAGCCCCACTGAAGCTTTCTTT. Protein product: CASSKSHSPTEAFF.

This clone was recorded once. V gene TRBV4-1 combines with J gene TRBJ2-5; TRBD2 might be the D (6 bases). The germline V gene has CDR1 MGHRA and CDR2 YSYEKL. This CDR3 has 15 residues. V was clipped by 4 bases and J by 5 bases, with 17 bases between them. CDR3 protein: CASSPDYRETETQYF. CDR3 sequence (DNA): TGCGCCAGCAGCCCCGACTATCGGGAGACGGAGACCCAGTACTTC.

The V call is TRBV23-1, the J call TRBJ2-1, with a possible D match to TRBD1 (5 bases). TRBV23-1 is placed among ORFs of uncertain function. Trimming took 3 bases from V and 6 from J, leaving 21 bases between them. The CDR3 loop spans 17 amino acids. Here the CDR3 DNA reads TGCGCCAGCAGTCACCCCTCCAGGGTTACAGGCCCCAATGAGCAGTTCTTC. Translating it yields CASSHPSRVTGPNEQFF.

This clone was seen once. The J gene is TRBJ1-2, the V gene TRBV5-6, with D perhaps matching TRBD1 (6 bases). Looked up from germline, CDR1 is SGHDT and CDR2 is YYEEEE. The CDR3 spans 14 residues. V was pared by 0 bases and J by 5 bases, with 11 bases between. The CDR3 loop is CASSLAGQNYGYTF. In nucleotides, the CDR3 is TGTGCCAGCAGCTTGGCCGGACAGAATTATGGCTACACCTTC.

The chain combines TRBV3-1 (or the pseudogene TRBV3-2) with TRBJ1-6; unclear D gene. The germline CDR1 and CDR2 sequences are LGHDT and YNNKEL (reference sequence). The CDR3 spans 14 residues. Trimming stripped 1 base from V and 8 bases from J, with 9 bases between. CDR3 nucleotides: TGTGCCAGCAGCCAAGGGCCAGGCGATTCACCCCTCCACTTT. As protein: CASSQGPGDSPLHF.